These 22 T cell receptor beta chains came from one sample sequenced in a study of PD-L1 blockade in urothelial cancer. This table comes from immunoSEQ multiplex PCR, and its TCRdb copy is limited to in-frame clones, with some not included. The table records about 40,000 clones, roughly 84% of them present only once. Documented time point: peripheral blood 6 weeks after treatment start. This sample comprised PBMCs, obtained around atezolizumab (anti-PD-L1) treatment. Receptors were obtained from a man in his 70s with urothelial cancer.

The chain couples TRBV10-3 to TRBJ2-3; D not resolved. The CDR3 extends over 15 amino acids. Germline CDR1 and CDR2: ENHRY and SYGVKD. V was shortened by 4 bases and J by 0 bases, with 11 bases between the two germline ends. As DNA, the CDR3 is TGTGCCATCAGTGCAACTTCTACTAGCACAGATACGCAGTATTTT. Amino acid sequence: CAISATSTSTDTQYF.

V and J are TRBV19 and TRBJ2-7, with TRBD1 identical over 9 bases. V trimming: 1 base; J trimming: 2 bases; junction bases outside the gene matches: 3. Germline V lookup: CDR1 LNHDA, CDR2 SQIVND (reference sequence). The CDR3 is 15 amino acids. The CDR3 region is CASSIGDRGAYEQYF. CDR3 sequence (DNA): TGTGCCAGTAGTATAGGTGACAGGGGGGCCTACGAGCAGTACTTC. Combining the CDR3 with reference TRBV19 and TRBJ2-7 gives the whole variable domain DGGITQSPKYLFRKEGQNVTLSCEQNLNHDAMYWYRQDPGQGLRLIYYSQIVNDFQKGDIAEGYSVSREKKESFPLTVTSAQKNPTAFYLCASSIGDRGAYEQYFGPGTRLTVT.

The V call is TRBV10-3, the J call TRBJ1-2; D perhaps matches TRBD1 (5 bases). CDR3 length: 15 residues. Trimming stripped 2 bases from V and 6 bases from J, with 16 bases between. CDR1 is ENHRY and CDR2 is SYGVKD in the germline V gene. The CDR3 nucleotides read TGTGCCATCAGTGAGGGGGGGGATGCTGTCGATGGCTACACCTTC. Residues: CAISEGGDAVDGYTF.

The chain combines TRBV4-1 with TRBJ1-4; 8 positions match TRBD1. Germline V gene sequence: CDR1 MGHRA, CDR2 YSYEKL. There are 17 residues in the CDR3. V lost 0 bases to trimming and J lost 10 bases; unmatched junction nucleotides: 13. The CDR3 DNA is TGCGCCAGCAGCCAAGATCCGCCGGGACAGGTACAGGGAAAACTGTTTTTT. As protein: CASSQDPPGQVQGKLFF.

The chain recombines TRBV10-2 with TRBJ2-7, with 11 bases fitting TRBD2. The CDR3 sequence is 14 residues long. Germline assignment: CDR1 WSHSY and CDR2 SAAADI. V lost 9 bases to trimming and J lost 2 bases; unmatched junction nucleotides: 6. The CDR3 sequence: CASSLAGGPYEQYF. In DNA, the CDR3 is TGCGCCAGTTCTTTAGCGGGAGGGCCCTACGAGCAGTACTTC.

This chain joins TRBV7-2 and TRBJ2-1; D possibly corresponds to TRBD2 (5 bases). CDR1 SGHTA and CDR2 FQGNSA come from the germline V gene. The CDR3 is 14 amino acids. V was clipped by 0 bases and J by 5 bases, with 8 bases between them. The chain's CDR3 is CASSLALVDNEQFF. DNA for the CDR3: TGTGCCAGCAGCTTAGCACTAGTCGACAATGAGCAGTTCTTC.

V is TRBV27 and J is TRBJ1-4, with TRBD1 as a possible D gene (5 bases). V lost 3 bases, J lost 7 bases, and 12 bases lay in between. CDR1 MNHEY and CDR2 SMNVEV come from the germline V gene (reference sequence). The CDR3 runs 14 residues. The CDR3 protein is CASSFRGVSEKLFF. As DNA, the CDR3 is TGTGCCAGCAGTTTTCGGGGGGTTAGTGAAAAACTGTTTTTT.

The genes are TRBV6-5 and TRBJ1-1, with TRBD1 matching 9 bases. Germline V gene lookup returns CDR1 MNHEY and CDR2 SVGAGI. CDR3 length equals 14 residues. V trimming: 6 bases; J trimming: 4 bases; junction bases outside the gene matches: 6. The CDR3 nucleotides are TGTGCCAGCAGGAGGACAGGGGCGCGCACTGAAGCTTTCTTT. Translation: CASRRTGARTEAFF.

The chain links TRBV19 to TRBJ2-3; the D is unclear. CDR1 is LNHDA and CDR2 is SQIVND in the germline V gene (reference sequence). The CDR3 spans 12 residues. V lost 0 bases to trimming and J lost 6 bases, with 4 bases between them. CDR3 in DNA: TGTGCCAGTAGTATAGAGGGCGATACGCAGTATTTT. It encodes CASSIEGDTQYF.

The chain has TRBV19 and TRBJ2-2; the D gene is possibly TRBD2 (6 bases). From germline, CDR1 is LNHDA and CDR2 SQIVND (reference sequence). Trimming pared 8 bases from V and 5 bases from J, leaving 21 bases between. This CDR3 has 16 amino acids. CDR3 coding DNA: TGTGCCAGTGCCGGCGTTCGGGAGTACAGGACCGGGGAGCTGTTTTTT. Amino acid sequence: CASAGVREYRTGELFF.

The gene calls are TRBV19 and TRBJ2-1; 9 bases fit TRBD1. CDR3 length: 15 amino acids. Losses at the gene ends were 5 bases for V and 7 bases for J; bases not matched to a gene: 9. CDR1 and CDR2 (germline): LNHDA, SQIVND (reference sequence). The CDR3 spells CASSPGTGILNEQFF. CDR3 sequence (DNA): TGTGCCAGTAGTCCCGGGACAGGGATCCTTAATGAGCAGTTCTTC.

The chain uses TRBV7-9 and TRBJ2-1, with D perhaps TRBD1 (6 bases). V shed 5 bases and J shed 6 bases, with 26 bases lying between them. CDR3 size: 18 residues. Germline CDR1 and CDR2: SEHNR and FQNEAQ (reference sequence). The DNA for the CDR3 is TGTGCCAGCAGCCCTCTTAGAGGGGGTGGGAGAGGGAGCAATGAGCAGTTCTTC. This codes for CASSPLRGGGRGSNEQFF. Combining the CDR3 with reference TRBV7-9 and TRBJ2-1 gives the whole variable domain DTGVSQNPRHKITKRGQNVTFRCDPISEHNRLYWYRQTLGQGPEFLTYFQNEAQLEKSRLLSDRFSAERPKGSFSTLEIQRTEQGDSAMYLCASSPLRGGGRGSNEQFFGPGTRLTVL.

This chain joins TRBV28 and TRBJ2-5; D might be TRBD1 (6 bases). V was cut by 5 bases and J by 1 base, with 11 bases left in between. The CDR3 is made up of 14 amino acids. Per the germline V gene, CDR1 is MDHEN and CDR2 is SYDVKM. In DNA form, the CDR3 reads TGTGCCAGCAGTAAAGGGGGATCCCAAGAGACCCAGTACTTC. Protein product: CASSKGGSQETQYF.

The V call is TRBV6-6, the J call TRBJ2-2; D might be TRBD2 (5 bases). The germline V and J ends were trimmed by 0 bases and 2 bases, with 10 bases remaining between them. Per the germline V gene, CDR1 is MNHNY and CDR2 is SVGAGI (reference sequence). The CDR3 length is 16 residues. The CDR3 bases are TGTGCCAGCAGTTACTCGAGGACTGGTAACACCGGGGAGCTGTTTTTT. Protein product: CASSYSRTGNTGELFF.

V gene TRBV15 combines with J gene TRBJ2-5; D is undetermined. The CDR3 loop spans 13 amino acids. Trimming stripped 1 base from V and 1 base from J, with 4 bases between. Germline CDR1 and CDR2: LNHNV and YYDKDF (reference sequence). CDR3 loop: CATSRVAQETQYF. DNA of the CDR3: TGTGCCACCAGCAGAGTGGCCCAAGAGACCCAGTACTTC.

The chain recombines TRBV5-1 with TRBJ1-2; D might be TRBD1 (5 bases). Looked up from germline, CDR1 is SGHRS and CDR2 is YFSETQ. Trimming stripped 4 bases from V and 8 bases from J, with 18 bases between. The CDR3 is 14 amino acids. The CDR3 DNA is TGCGCCAGCAGCCCCACTTGGGGCGGTGGGGGCTACACCTTC. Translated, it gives CASSPTWGGGGYTF.

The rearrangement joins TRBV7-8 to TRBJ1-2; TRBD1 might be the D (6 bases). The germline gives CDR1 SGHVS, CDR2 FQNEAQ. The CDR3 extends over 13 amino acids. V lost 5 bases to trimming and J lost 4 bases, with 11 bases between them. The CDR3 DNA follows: TGTGCCAGCAGCCCGGGGGGCGGCTATGGCTACACCTTC. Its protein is CASSPGGGYGYTF.

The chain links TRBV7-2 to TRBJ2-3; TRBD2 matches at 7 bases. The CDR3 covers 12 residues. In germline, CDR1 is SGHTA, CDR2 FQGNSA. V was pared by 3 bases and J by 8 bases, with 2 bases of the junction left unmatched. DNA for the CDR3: TGTGCCAGCAGCTTTGGGACTACTACGCAGTATTTT. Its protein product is CASSFGTTTQYF.

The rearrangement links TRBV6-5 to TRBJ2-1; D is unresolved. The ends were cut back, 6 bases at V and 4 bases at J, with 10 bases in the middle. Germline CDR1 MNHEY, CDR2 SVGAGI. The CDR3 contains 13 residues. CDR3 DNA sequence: TGTGCCAGCAGCCCCCCCGGGTACAATGAGCAGTTCTTC. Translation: CASSPPGYNEQFF.

The CDR3 loop is CASSFEYEQFF. The CDR3, as DNA: TGTGCCAGCAGCTTTGAGTATGAGCAGTTCTTC. The rearrangement joins TRBV5-6 to TRBJ2-1; D ambiguous. The ends were cut back, 2 bases at V and 8 bases at J, with 5 bases in the middle. The CDR3 is 11 residues long. Germline V gene lookup returns CDR1 SGHDT and CDR2 YYEEEE.

The CDR3 loop reads CASSHPRGDEQFF. In DNA, the CDR3 is TGTGCCAGCAGCCACCCAAGGGGTGATGAGCAGTTCTTC. The rearrangement uses TRBV11-2 and TRBJ2-1, with D perhaps TRBD1 (5 bases). The length of the CDR3 is 13 residues. V lost 5 bases to trimming and J lost 8 bases, with 13 bases between them. Germline CDR1 SGHAT, CDR2 FQNNGV.

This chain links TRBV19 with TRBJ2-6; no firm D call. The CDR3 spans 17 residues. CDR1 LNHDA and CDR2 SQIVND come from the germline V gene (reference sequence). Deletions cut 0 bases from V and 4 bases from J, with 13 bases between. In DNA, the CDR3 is TGTGCCAGTAGTATAGATAGTAAGCCCCTCGGGGCCAACGTCCTGACTTTC. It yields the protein CASSIDSKPLGANVLTF.